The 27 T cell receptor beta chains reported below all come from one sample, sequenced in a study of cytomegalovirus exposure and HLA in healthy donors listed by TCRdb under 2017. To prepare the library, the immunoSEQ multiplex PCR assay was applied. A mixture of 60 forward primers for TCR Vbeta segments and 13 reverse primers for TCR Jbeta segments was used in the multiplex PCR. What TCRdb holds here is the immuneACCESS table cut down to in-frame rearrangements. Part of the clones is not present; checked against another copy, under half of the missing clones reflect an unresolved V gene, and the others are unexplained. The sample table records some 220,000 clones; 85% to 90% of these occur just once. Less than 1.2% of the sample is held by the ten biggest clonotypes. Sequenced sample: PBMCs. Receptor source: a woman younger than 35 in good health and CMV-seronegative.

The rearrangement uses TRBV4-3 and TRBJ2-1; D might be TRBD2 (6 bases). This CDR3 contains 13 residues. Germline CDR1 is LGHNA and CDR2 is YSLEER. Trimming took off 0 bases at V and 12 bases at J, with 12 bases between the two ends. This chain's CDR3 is CASSQDSGGGQFF. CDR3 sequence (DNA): TGCGCCAGCAGCCAAGATAGCGGTGGAGGGCAGTTCTTC.

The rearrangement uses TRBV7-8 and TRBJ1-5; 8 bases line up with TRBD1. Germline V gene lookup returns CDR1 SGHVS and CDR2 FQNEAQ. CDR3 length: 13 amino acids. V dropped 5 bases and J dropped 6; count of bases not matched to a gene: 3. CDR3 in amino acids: CASSADRAQPQHF. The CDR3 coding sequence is TGTGCCAGCAGCGCGGACAGGGCTCAGCCCCAGCATTTT.

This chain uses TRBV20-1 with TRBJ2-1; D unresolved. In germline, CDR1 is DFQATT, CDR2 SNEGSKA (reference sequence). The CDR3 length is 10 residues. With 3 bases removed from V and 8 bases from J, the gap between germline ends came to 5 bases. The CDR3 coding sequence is TGCAGTGCTAGGCGGTATGAGCAGTTCTTC. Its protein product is CSARRYEQFF.

CDR3 nucleotide sequence: TGTGCCAGCAGTTTCTTGGGCAGGGTGACTGAAAAACTGTTTTTT. Translated: CASSFLGRVTEKLFF. The chain has TRBV27 and TRBJ1-4; weak D call: TRBD1 (5 bases). V lost 3 bases and J lost 7, with 15 bases in between. The CDR3 runs to 15 residues. Germline V gives CDR1 MNHEY, CDR2 SMNVEV (reference sequence).

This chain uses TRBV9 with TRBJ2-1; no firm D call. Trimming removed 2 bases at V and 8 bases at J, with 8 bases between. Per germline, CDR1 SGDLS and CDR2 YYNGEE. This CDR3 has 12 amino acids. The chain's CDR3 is CASSVSVYEQFF. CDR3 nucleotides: TGTGCCAGCAGCGTTAGTGTCTATGAGCAGTTCTTC.

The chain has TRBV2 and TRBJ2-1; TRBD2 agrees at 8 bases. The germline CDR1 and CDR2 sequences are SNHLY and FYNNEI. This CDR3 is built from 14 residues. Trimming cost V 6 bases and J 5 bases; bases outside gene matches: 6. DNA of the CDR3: TGTGCCAGCAGCATGACTAGCGCAGACAATGAGCAGTTCTTC. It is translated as CASSMTSADNEQFF.

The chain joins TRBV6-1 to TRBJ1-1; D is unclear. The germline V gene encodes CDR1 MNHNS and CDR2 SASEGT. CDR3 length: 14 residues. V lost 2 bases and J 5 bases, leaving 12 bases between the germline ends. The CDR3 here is CASSESGTRTEAFF. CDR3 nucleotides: TGTGCCAGCAGTGAATCCGGAACGAGGACTGAAGCTTTCTTT.

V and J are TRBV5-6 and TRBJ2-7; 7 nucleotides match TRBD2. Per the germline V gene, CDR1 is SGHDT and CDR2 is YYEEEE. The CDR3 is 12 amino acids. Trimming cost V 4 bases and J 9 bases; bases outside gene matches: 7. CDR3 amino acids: CASSQMGGRQYF. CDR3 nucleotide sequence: TGTGCCAGCAGCCAGATGGGCGGGAGGCAGTACTTC.

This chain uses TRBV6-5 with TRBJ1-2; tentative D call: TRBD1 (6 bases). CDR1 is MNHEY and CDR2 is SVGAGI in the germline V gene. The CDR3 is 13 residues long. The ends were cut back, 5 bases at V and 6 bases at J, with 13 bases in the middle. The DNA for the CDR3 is TGTGCCAGCAGTGAAGCAGGGGCGGATGGCTACACCTTC. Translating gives CASSEAGADGYTF.

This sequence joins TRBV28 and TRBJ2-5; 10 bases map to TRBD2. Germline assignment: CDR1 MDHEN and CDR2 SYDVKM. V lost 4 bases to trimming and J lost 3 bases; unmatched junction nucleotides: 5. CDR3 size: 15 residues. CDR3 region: CASSSRSGGKETQYF. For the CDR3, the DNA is TGTGCCAGCAGTTCCCGTAGCGGGGGGAAAGAGACCCAGTACTTC. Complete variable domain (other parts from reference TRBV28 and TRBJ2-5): DVKVTQSSRYLVKRTGEKVFLECVQDMDHENMFWYRQDPGLGLRLIYFSYDVKMKEKGDIPEGYSVSREKKERFSLILESASTNQTSMYLCASSSRSGGKETQYFGPGTRLLVL.

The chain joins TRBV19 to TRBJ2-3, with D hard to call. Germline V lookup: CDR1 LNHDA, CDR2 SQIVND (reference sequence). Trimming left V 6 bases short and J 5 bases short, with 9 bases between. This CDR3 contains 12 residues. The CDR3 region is CASRRYGDTQYF. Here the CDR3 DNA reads TGTGCCAGTAGGCGCTACGGAGATACGCAGTATTTT.

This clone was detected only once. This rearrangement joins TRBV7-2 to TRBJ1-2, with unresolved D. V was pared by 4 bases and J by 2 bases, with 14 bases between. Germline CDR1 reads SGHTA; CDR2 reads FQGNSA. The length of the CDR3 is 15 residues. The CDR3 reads CASSSDLTDNYGYTF. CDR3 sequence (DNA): TGTGCCAGCAGCTCCGATCTAACAGACAACTATGGCTACACCTTC.

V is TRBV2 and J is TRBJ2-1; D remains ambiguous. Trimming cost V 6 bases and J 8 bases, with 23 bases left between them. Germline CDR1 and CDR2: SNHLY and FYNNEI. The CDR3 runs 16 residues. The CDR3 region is CASRAQSASLVDEQFF. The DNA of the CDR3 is TGTGCCAGCAGGGCCCAGTCAGCGTCCCTTGTCGATGAGCAGTTCTTC.

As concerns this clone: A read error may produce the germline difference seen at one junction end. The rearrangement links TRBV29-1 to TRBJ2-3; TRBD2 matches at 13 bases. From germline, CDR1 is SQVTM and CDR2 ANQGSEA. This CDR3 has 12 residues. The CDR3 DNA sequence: TGCAGCGTTGAAGCACTAACGGGACTAGCGGGGTTT. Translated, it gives CSVEALTGLAGF.

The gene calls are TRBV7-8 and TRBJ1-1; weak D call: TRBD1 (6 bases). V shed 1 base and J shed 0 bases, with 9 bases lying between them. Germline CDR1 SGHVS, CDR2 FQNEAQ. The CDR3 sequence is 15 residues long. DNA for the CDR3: TGTGCCAGCAGCTTAGATGACAGGTTGAACACTGAAGCTTTCTTT. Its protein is CASSLDDRLNTEAFF.

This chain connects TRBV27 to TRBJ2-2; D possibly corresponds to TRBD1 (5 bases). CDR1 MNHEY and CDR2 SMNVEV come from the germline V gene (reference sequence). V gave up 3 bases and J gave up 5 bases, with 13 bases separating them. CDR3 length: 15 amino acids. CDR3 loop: CASSFYRSGTGELFF. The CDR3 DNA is TGTGCCAGCAGTTTCTACAGGTCCGGGACCGGGGAGCTGTTTTTT.

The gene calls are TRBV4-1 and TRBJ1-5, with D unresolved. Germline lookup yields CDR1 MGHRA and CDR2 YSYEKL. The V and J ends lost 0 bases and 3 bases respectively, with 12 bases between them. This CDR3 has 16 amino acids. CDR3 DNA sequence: TGCGCCAGCAGCCAAGATCGTGGCAGTCCCAATCAGCCCCAGCATTTT. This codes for CASSQDRGSPNQPQHF.

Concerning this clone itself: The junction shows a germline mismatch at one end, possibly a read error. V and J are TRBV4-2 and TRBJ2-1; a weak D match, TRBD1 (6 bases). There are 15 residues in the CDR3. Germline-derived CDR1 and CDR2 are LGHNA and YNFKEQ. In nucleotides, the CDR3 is TGTGCCAGCAGCCAAGATAAGGTATTGGGGGCGAGTCAACTCTTC. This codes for CASSQDKVLGASQLF.

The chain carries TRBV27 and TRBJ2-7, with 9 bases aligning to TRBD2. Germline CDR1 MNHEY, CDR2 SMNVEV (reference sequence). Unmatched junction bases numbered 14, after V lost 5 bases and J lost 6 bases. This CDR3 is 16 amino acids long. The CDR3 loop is CASSPILAGGPLEQYF. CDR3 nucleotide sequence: TGTGCCAGCAGTCCAATCCTGGCGGGAGGGCCCCTCGAGCAGTACTTC.

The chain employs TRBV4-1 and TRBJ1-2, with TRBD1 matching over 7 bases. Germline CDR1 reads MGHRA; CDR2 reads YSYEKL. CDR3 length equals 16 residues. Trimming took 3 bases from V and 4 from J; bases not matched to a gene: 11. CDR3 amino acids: CASSQADRVGSYGYTF. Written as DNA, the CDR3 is TGCGCCAGCAGCCAGGCTGACAGGGTCGGGAGCTATGGCTACACCTTC.

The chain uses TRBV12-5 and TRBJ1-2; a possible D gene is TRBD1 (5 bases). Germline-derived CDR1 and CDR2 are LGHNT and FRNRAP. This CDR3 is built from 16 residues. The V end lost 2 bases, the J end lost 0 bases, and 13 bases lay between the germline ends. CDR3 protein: CASGLTTGLANYGYTF. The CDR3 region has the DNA TGTGCTAGTGGTTTGACAACAGGCCTAGCTAACTATGGCTACACCTTC.

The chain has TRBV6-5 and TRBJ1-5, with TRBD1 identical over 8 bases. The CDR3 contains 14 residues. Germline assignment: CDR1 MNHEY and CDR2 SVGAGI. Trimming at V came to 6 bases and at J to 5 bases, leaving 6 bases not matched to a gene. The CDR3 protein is CASSRGQGYQPQHF. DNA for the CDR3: TGTGCCAGCAGCCGCGGACAGGGTTATCAGCCCCAGCATTTT.

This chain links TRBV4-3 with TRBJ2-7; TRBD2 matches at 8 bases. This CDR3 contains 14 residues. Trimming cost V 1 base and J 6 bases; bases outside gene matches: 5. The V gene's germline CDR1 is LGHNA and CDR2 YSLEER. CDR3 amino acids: CASSQGSGRGEQYF. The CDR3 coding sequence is TGCGCCAGCAGCCAAGGGAGCGGGAGAGGCGAGCAGTACTTC.

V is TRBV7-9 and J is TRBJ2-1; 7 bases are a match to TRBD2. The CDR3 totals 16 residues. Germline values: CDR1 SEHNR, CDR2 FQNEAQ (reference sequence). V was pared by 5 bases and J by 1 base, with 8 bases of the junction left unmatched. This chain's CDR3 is CASSPATSPSYNEQFF. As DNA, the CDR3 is TGTGCCAGCAGCCCAGCGACTAGCCCTTCCTACAATGAGCAGTTCTTC.

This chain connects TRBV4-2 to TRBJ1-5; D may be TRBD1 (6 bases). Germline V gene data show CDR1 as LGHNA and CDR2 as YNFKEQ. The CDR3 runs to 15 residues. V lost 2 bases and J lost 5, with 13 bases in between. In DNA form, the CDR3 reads TGTGCCAGCAGCCAACCCGAACAGGGAGATCAGCCCCAGCATTTT. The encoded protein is CASSQPEQGDQPQHF.

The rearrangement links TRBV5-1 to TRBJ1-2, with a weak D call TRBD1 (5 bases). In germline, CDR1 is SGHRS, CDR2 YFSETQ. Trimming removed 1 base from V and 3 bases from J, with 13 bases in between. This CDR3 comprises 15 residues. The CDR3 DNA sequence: TGCGCCAGCAGCTTGTCTGGAGGGGTCGACTATGGCTACACCTTC. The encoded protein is CASSLSGGVDYGYTF.

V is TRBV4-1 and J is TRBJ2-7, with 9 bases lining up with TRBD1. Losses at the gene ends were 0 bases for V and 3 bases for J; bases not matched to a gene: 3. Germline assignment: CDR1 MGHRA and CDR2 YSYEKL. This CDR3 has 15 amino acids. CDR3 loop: CASSQDGTGLYEQYF. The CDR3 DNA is TGCGCCAGCAGCCAAGACGGGACAGGGCTCTACGAGCAGTACTTC.